This T cell receptor (beta chain) was captured in a study of cytomegalovirus exposure and HLA in healthy donors (dated 2017 in TCRdb). Regarding the study in general: An earlier analysis of some 600 of the donors reported 250 to 300 Gb of sequence data and 100 million to 120 million unique TCR beta sequences obtained from about 200 million T cells. A later genetic analysis took genome-wide SNP genotypes for about 55% of the roughly 670 donors and used that subset as a discovery cohort. Roughly 290 gigabases of sequencing data and 91 million or so unique TCR sequences made up an early release that covered approximately 650 HLA-typed donors. All discovery cohort repertoires had been generated using a single sequencing platform. HLA typing covered class I and class II loci at four-digit resolution. The genetic ancestry cluster associated with self-reported Caucasian donors included 81% of the 398 genotyped donors. To study patterns of TCR occurrence, a later analysis re-analyzed previously published TCR beta repertoires from 550 to 800 donors and added high-resolution HLA genotyping. Because of strong linkage in the cohort, five DR-DQ haplotypes were treated as single units for association and clustering. Rather than drawing on any new phenotypic data, the later analysis identified candidate immune exposures from TCR beta sequences and the way those sequences occurred across donors. Donor age, sex, ethnicity and CMV serostatus were collected together with the repertoire data. Typing coverage differed by locus: A, B, C, DRB1 and DQB1 were typed in roughly 620-630 donors, DQA1 in around 500, DPA1 in some 570, and DPB1 in 400 to 490. On average, 235,054 unique TCR beta nucleotide sequences were sequenced per donor among a few hundred genotyped donors of the cohort, with 15% to 20% of those sequences being non-productive. In an earlier analysis of roughly 580 of the donors, high-throughput TCR beta sequencing was used to judge whether each TCR beta V gene segment behaved as functional or pseudogenic. The study aimed to test whether signatures of past pathogen exposure could be identified by cataloging public T cell receptors. Using immunosequencing, the study profiled T cell repertoires from about 610 subjects and related those repertoires to cytomegalovirus serostatus. To predict cytomegalovirus infection status, the study brought together high-throughput TCR immunosequencing, statistical association of individual TCRs with disease status, and machine learning. In addition to the first cohort of 650 to 750 subjects, a separate validation cohort of 120 different subjects was used. The paper as a whole reports these results and caveats: Roughly uniform sequencing depth across donors was assumed in presence/absence analyses, although this assumption may not hold. According to a later genetic analysis, donors in an Asian-associated ancestry cluster had fewer N-insertions in productive TCRs than the roughly 670-donor mean. Most TCR sequences were observed very rarely across donors, whereas some public TCRs were present in many individuals. Because HLA typing was missing for some donors at each locus, association tests included only the typed subset. Three of the identified cytomegalovirus-associated TCR beta chains were confirmed in vitro to be specific for cytomegalovirus antigens. In a later analysis, most CMV-associated TCR beta chains were found to appear HLA-restricted, with HLA associations seemingly driven largely by CMV exposure. In both the original and validation cohorts, the classifier was reported to diagnose cytomegalovirus status with high specificity and sensitivity. In an earlier analysis of roughly 560 of the donors, most TCR beta V segments were observed in productive rearrangements about 90% or about 30% of the time, broadly matching IMGT annotations. The sequencing pipeline was judged likely to have produced a cluster of highly shared sequence variants as a technical artifact. The only immune exposure information available for the cohort was CMV serostatus. Correlated functional status among segregating V segments might reflect linkage disequilibrium, but an unknown experimental factor could not be ruled out. The authors suggested that the approach could potentially be extended to other disease states and immunological phenotypes. A further reported finding was that TCR beta sequences accurately predicted the HLA-A and HLA-B alleles for most subjects in the first cohort. In the study, 164 TCR beta chains were listed as associated with cytomegalovirus. In a later analysis, TCR association rates were found to vary across HLA loci, with the most associated TCRs seen for DRB1 alleles and the fewest for HLA-C alleles. When HLA alleles, especially DR and DQ, strongly co-occurred, TCR associations were difficult to assign to individual alleles. This cohort had only TCR beta chains sequenced, and the lack of alpha or paired-chain data limited which features could be detected. Compared with equally common non-associated chains, HLA-associated TCR beta chains in a later analysis were more clonally expanded and had lower generation probabilities. V-gene and J-gene trimming of TCR beta chains was associated with a missense DCLRE1C variant in a later genetic analysis, and the association was replicated in an independent cohort. In a later analysis, several top co-occurrence clusters were reported to appear linked to parvovirus B19, influenza, CMV and Epstein-Barr virus. The earlier analysis of 587 of the donors excluded fewer than 20 rarely observed V segments, including chromosome 9 orphons, because counts were too low. In a later analysis, around 15,000 TCR beta sequences were associated with specific HLA alleles at a false discovery rate of 0.05.

The library was built by means of the immunoSEQ multiplex PCR assay. A mixture of 60 forward primers for TCR Vbeta segments and 13 reverse primers for TCR Jbeta segments was used in the multiplex PCR. The CDR3 region of rearranged TCR beta genes was amplified from genomic DNA with a multiplex PCR assay. Amplified TCR beta libraries were sequenced as 87-base-pair reads on the Illumina HiSeq System. From the authors' description of their analysis: A later analysis counted around 72 million unique TCR beta chains across the 640 or so repertoires, and some 11 million of these chains were shared by at least two donors. Raw reads were error-corrected and collapsed into unique sequences with a nearest-neighbor algorithm that merged closely related sequences to remove PCR and sequencing errors. V, D and J gene segments were assigned by aligning CDR3 sequences to IMGT reference sequences. For a sequence to be retained, at least a six-nucleotide match to both a V gene segment and a J gene segment was required. Rearrangements were classified as productive when the CDR3 lacked stop codons and remained in frame with V and J, and all other rearrangements were classified as non-productive. CDR3 was defined according to IMGT convention as the region running from the second conserved V-encoded cysteine to the conserved J-encoded phenylalanine. Sequences without an unambiguous match to a single V gene segment were excluded from the earlier analysis of approximately 560 of the donors. An earlier analysis of some 610 of the donors called V segments functional above 56.7% productive rearrangements and segregating when the between-donor standard deviation exceeded 5%. To diagnose cytomegalovirus status from the catalog of TCR beta chain sequences, a statistical classification framework was built. In a later analysis, TCR nucleotide sequences were compared against IMGT/GENE-DB human TR gene sequences so that V and J genes could be assigned. A later analysis assigned CDR3 sequences and most-parsimonious VDJ recombination scenarios with the TCRdist pipeline. A later analysis defined each TCR beta chain by its CDR3 amino acid sequence plus V-gene family, and excluded reads lacking a unique V-gene family. A later analysis removed 450 to 600 highly shared, low-generation-probability nucleotide sequences to deal with suspected cross-contamination and a sequencing artifact. In a later analysis, a clonal expansion index for each public chain was calculated from normalized within-repertoire ranks of inferred template counts. Generation probabilities in a later analysis came from a VDJ recombination model fitted to out-of-frame rearrangements, and those results were checked against IGoR. In a later analysis, TCR-TCR, TCR-HLA and TCR-CMV co-occurrence was scored with hypergeometric tests, and a repertoire-size bias correction was applied to TCR pairs. A later analysis estimated false discovery rates by permuting HLA or CMV assignments 20 times. A later analysis grouped co-occurring TCRs with DBSCAN, adding TCRdist sequence similarity when clustering within HLA-allele-positive subsets. Co-occurrence clustering excluded repertoires with fewer than 30,000 or more than 120,000 public chains, plus five with anomalous nucleotide sharing. TCRdb re-hosts the immuneACCESS table, in-frame sequences only. Its copies lack some clones; in the studies checked, an unresolved V gene accounts for under half of them, and the cause for the rest is not known. V, J and clone size were drawn from that table, and D and trimming were deduced from the DNA. The sample table lists some 150,000 clones, about 80% of them with a count of one. Of the sample, approximately 4.5% is held by the ten largest clones.

On this clone: This receptor's antigen is unknown. Within one base of it there is no much larger clone, and no base qualities were kept.

The cohort was made up of about 670 healthy bone marrow donors. At the time of sampling, every cohort member was nominally healthy, though immune exposures that went unrecorded were likely present. The donor tested CMV seronegative and was one of the 352 seronegative cohort members. Each donor provided a peripheral blood sample, and peripheral blood mononuclear cells were used for TCR beta sequencing. The Qiagen DNeasy Blood Extraction Kit was used to extract genomic DNA from the blood cell samples. Sequenced input: PBMCs. The TCR comes from a man younger than 45 in good health and CMV-seronegative.

This receptor has the CDR3 CASSPRRTGIPEKLFF. The nucleotide sequence is TGTGCCAGCAGTCCACGTCGGACAGGGATTCCCGAAAAACTGTTTTTT. This sequence uses TRBV27 and TRBJ1-4; 8 bases in the middle match TRBD1. Sequences MNHEY (CDR1) and SMNVEV (CDR2) are obtained from the germline V gene (reference sequence). Including cysteine and phenylalanine, the CDR3 has 16 amino acids. Kept here is only the CDR3 DNA, which spans 48 bases and is read in frame from base 1. V has 5 bases trimmed and J has 8 bases trimmed; junction bases matching no gene number 13.